Shown below are 8 T cell receptor beta chains from a single sample sequenced in a study of graft-versus-host responses after intestinal transplantation. Which antigens these TCRs recognize remains unknown. Some clones are missing from TCRdb's copy, which holds only in-frame ones; the method was immunoSEQ multiplex PCR. The data contain 75,000 to 95,000 clones, roughly 91% of them singletons. Source: unstimulated CD8+ T cells sorted from spleen or lymph node cells, taken before intestinal transplant. These receptors all stem from a human donor who received an intestinal transplant.

The chain employs TRBV4-3 and TRBJ1-2; the D gene is possibly TRBD1 (6 bases). Germline CDR1 is LGHNA and CDR2 is YSLEER. There are 15 residues in the CDR3. Trimming cost V 0 bases and J 8 bases, with 16 bases left between them. DNA for the CDR3: TGCGCCAGCAGCCAAGATCAGGGGAACGCGATAGGCTACACCTTC. Its translation is CASSQDQGNAIGYTF.

The chain links TRBV11-2 to TRBJ2-1; the D gene is possibly TRBD2 (6 bases). Trimming took 5 bases from V and 7 from J, leaving 12 bases between them. The germline gives CDR1 SGHAT, CDR2 FQNNGV. CDR3 length: 13 amino acids. In DNA form, the CDR3 reads TGTGCCAGCAGCAATTTGGAGGGTAATGAGCAGTTCTTC. Translated: CASSNLEGNEQFF.

The chain combines TRBV29-1 with TRBJ2-7; 7 positions agree with TRBD1. CDR1 is SQVTM and CDR2 is ANQGSEA in the germline V gene. The J segment lost 2 bases and the V segment lost 7 bases, leaving 2 bases of the junction unmatched. This CDR3 contains 11 residues. The CDR3 DNA reads TGCAGCGGACAGGGTACCTACGAGCAGTACTTC. This sequence encodes CSGQGTYEQYF.

The V gene is TRBV30, the J gene TRBJ1-1; TRBD1 is a possible D gene (6 bases). The germline V gene has CDR1 GTSNPN and CDR2 SVGIG (reference sequence). Trimming pared 2 bases from V and 4 bases from J, leaving 11 bases between. The CDR3 length is 13 residues. The CDR3 loop reads CAWSSGELTEAFF. The DNA for the CDR3 is TGTGCCTGGAGTTCAGGGGAGCTCACTGAAGCTTTCTTT.

The genes are TRBV4-3 and TRBJ1-2; 10 bases align to TRBD1. Germline values: CDR1 LGHNA, CDR2 YSLEER. Unmatched junction bases numbered 5, after V lost 1 base and J lost 0 bases. There are 17 residues in the CDR3. CDR3 region: CASSQARQGASNYGYTF. CDR3 nucleotides: TGCGCCAGCAGCCAAGCTCGACAGGGGGCTTCTAACTATGGCTACACCTTC.

This chain connects TRBV5-1 to TRBJ2-5; the D gene is possibly TRBD2 (5 bases). The CDR3 consists of 14 residues. The ends were cut back, 3 bases at V and 2 bases at J, with 11 bases in the middle. Germline CDR1 is SGHRS and CDR2 is YFSETQ. Written as DNA, the CDR3 is TGCGCCAGCAGCTCCTGGACTGTACAAGAGACCCAGTACTTC. As protein: CASSSWTVQETQYF.

This rearrangement joins TRBV10-1 to TRBJ2-2, with 8 bases that match TRBD1. Germline CDR1 WNHNN, CDR2 SYGVQD (reference sequence). The CDR3 is 15 amino acids. The V segment lost 7 bases and the J segment 1 base; nucleotides outside the gene matches: 5. CDR3 in amino acids: CASNRTGRNTGELFF. DNA for the CDR3: TGCGCCAGCAACCGGACAGGGCGGAACACCGGGGAGCTGTTTTTT.

The V and J genes are TRBV29-1 and TRBJ1-1; possible D gene TRBD1, 6 bases. The CDR3 extends over 13 amino acids. Looked up from germline, CDR1 is SQVTM and CDR2 is ANQGSEA. V lost 4 bases to trimming and J lost 11 bases, with 20 bases between them. The CDR3 region is CSVGSGALGNAFF. The DNA for the CDR3 is TGCAGCGTTGGGTCAGGGGCTCTTGGGAATGCTTTCTTT.